These 10 T cell receptor beta chains came from one sample sequenced in a study of cytomegalovirus exposure and HLA in healthy donors. PCR was performed using 60 Vbeta and 13 Jbeta primers. Method: immunoSEQ multiplex PCR; TCRdb's copy keeps in-frame clones and lacks some. In all, the sample yields tens of thousands of clones. The source material was PBMCs. These TCRs come from a woman aged 25 to 39 in good health and CMV-seronegative.

This chain joins TRBV6-5 and TRBJ2-7; D is ambiguous. V was clipped by 6 bases and J by 0 bases, with 15 bases between them. CDR1 is MNHEY and CDR2 is SVGAGI in the germline V gene. The CDR3 is 15 amino acids. DNA for the CDR3: TGTGCCAGCAGCCCGTGGGCAGGTAGCTCCTACGAGCAGTACTTC. Protein: CASSPWAGSSYEQYF.

The chain employs TRBV7-9 and TRBJ1-5; perhaps TRBD1 as D (6 bases). Trimming took 5 bases from V and 2 from J, leaving 10 bases between them. This CDR3 has 14 residues. Germline V gene lookup returns CDR1 SEHNR and CDR2 FQNEAQ (reference sequence). CDR3: CASSSSGGNQPQHF. The CDR3 region has the DNA TGTGCCAGCAGCAGCTCAGGGGGCAATCAGCCCCAGCATTTT.

This chain connects TRBV4-1 to TRBJ2-3; TRBD1 matches 9 bases. With V trimmed by 3 bases and J by 6 bases, 19 bases remained unmatched. In germline, CDR1 is MGHRA, CDR2 YSYEKL. The CDR3 extends over 19 amino acids. CDR3 coding DNA: TGCGCCAGCAGCCAGCCGATTCATCTTGGGGACAGGGTAGGGGATACGCAGTATTTT. This translates into CASSQPIHLGDRVGDTQYF.

V is TRBV7-9 and J is TRBJ2-2; tentatively, D is TRBD2 (6 bases). CDR3 length equals 16 residues. In germline, CDR1 is SEHNR, CDR2 FQNEAQ (reference sequence). V shed 5 bases and J shed 6 bases, with 19 bases lying between them. CDR3 loop: CASSHPLGGVAGELFF. CDR3 nucleotides: TGTGCCAGCAGCCACCCCCTGGGGGGAGTTGCCGGGGAGCTGTTTTTT.

The V call is TRBV6-5, the J call TRBJ1-1; D uncertain. Trimming removed 6 bases from V and 3 bases from J, with 5 bases in between. Germline-derived CDR1 and CDR2 are MNHEY and SVGAGI. This CDR3 is 11 amino acids long. This chain's CDR3 is CASRRDTEAFF. For the CDR3, the DNA is TGTGCCAGCAGGCGGGACACTGAAGCTTTCTTT.

The chain links TRBV20-1 to TRBJ1-2, with D possibly matching TRBD1 (6 bases). V was shortened by 4 bases and J by 8 bases, with 8 bases between the two germline ends. CDR3 length equals 10 residues. CDR1 is DFQATT, CDR2 SNEGSKA, per germline (reference sequence). Written as DNA, the CDR3 is TGCAGTGCTAACAGGGACGGCTACACCTTC. Protein sequence: CSANRDGYTF.

V is TRBV18 and J is TRBJ2-7; a weak D match, TRBD1 (6 bases). Germline lookup yields CDR1 KGHSH and CDR2 LQKENI. The V end was cut by 4 bases, the J end by 3 bases, with 16 bases between. The CDR3 is 15 amino acids. For the CDR3, the DNA is TGTGCCAGCTCACTATCCGGGACACCAAACTACGAGCAGTACTTC. It specifies CASSLSGTPNYEQYF.

V usage is TRBV6-5 and J usage is TRBJ2-7, with D possibly TRBD1 on 7 matching bases. The CDR3 totals 15 residues. Germline assignment: CDR1 MNHEY and CDR2 SVGAGI. V was cut by 6 bases and J by 5 bases, with 20 bases left in between. CDR3 loop: CASRPSGGITNEQYF. The CDR3 region has the DNA TGTGCCAGCAGGCCCTCAGGGGGGATTACAAACGAGCAGTACTTC.

This chain joins TRBV18 and TRBJ1-2; a possible D gene is TRBD1 (6 bases). This CDR3 has 17 amino acids. The germline V gene has CDR1 KGHSH and CDR2 LQKENI. V lost 2 bases and J lost 0, with 16 bases in between. This chain's CDR3 is CASSPVDSPDPNYGYTF. The CDR3 coding sequence is TGTGCCAGCTCACCAGTGGACAGTCCTGACCCTAACTATGGCTACACCTTC. Together with reference TRBV18 and TRBJ1-2, the CDR3 gives the full variable domain: NAGVMQNPRHLVRRRGQEARLRCSPMKGHSHVYWYRQLPEEGLKFMVYLQKENIIDESGMPKERFSAEFPKEGPSILRIQQVVRGDSAAYFCASSPVDSPDPNYGYTFGSGTRLTVV.

This chain connects TRBV30 to TRBJ2-2; a weak D match, TRBD1 (6 bases). Trimming pared 4 bases from V and 4 bases from J, leaving 13 bases between. The germline gives CDR1 GTSNPN, CDR2 SVGIG (reference sequence). This CDR3 comprises 14 residues. The CDR3 nucleotides read TGTGCCTGGACTCTTGGACAGTTCACCGGGGAGCTGTTTTTT. This sequence encodes CAWTLGQFTGELFF.